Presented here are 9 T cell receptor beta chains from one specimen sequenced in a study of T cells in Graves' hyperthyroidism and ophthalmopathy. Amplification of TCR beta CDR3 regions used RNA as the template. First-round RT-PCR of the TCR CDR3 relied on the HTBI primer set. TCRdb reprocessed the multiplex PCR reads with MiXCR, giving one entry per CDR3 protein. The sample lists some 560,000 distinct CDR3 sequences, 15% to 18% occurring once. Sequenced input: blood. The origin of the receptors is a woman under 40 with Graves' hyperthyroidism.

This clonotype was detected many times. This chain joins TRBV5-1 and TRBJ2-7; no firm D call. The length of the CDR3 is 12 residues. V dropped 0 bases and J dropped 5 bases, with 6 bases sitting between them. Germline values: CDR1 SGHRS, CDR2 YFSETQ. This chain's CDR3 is CASSLAFDEQYF. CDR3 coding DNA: TGCGCCAGCAGCTTGGCTTTCGACGAGCAGTACTTC.

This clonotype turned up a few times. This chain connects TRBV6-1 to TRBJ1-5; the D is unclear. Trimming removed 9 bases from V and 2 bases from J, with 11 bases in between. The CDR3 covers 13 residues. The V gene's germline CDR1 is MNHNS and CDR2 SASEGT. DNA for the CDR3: TGTGCCAGTTCTAAGGTCGGCAATCAGCCCCAGCATTTT. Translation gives CASSKVGNQPQHF.

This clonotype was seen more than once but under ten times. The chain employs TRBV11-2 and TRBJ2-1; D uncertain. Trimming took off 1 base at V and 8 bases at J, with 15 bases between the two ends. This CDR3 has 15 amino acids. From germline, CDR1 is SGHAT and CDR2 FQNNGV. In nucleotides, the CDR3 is TGTGCCAGCAGCTTAGGGGGAAGGTTTTTCGATGAGCAGTTCTTC. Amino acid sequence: CASSLGGRFFDEQFF.

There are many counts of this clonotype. CDR3 nucleotides: TGTGCCAGCTCAACTTTCCGGGACATTGACGAGCAGTACTTC. It yields the protein CASSTFRDIDEQYF. This chain joins TRBV18 and TRBJ2-7, with TRBD1 as a possible D gene (6 bases). This CDR3 is built from 14 residues. Trimming left V 5 bases short and J 5 bases short, with 16 bases between. Germline CDR1 KGHSH, CDR2 LQKENI.

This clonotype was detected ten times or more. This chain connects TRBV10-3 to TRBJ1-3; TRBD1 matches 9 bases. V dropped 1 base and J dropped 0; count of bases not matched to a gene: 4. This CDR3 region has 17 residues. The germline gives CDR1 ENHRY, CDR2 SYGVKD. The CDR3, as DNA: TGTGCCATCAGTGAGTTACAGGGGGCTCTCTCTGGAAACACCATATATTTT. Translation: CAISELQGALSGNTIYF.

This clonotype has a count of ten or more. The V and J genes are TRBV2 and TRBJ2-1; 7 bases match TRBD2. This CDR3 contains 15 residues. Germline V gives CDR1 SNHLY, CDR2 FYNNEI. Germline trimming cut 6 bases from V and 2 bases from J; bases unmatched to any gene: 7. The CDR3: CASSLSSGPYNEQFF. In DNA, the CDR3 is TGTGCCAGCAGCCTTTCTAGCGGCCCCTACAATGAGCAGTTCTTC.

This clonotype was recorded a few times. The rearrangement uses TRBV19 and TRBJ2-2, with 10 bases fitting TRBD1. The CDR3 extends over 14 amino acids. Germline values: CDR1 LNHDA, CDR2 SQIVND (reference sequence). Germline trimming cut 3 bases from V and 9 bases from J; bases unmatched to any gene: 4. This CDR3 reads CASSMRQGARELFF. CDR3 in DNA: TGTGCCAGTAGTATGCGACAGGGGGCAAGGGAGCTGTTTTTT. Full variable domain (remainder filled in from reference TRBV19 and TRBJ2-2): DGGITQSPKYLFRKEGQNVTLSCEQNLNHDAMYWYRQDPGQGLRLIYYSQIVNDFQKGDIAEGYSVSREKKESFPLTVTSAQKNPTAFYLCASSMRQGARELFFGEGSRLTVL.

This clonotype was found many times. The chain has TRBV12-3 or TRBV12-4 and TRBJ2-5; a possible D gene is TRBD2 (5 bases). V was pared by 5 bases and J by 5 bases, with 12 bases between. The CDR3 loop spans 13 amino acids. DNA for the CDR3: TGTGCCAGCAGTCCGACCACGGGGGAGACCCAGTACTTC. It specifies CASSPTTGETQYF.

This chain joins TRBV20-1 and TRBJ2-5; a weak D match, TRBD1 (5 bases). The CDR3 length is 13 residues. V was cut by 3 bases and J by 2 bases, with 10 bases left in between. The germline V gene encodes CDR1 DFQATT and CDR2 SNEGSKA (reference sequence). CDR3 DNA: TGCAGTGCTAGGATGGACAAACAAGAGACCCAGTACTTC. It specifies CSARMDKQETQYF.